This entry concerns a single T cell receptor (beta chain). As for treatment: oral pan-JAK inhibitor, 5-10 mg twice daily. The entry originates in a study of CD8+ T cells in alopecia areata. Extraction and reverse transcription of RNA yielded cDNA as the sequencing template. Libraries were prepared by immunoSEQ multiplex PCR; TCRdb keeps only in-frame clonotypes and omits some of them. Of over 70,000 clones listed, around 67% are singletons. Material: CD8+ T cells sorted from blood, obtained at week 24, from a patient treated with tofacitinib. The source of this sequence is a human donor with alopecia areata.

The CDR3, as DNA: TGTGCCAGCAGCCCTTTAAGCGGGGATTCAAATGAGCAGTTCTTC. This encodes CASSPLSGDSNEQFF. This rearrangement joins TRBV4-2 to TRBJ2-1; 7 bases are shared with TRBD2. This CDR3 has 15 residues. Germline assignment: CDR1 LGHNA and CDR2 YNFKEQ. V was clipped by 4 bases and J by 7 bases; unmatched bases: 10.